This T cell receptor beta chain comes out of a study of blood T cell repertoires in COVID-19. Study-level information: The study drew acute and convalescent COVID-19 samples from the United States, Italy and Spain. PBMCs, B-cell-depleted T cells, or T cells provided the cDNA or gDNA that made up the material.

TCRdb's copy holds only in-frame clones and misses some; the assay was immunoSEQ multiplex PCR. The sample holds approximately 360,000 clones, more than 75% seen once. Enrolled through a virtual design, the participants were between 18 and 89 years of age and came from 24 US areas. Cohorts were based on clinical histories the participants reported. This clone was seen a few times. V dropped 7 bases and J dropped 0; count of bases not matched to a gene: 8. The CDR3 is made up of 15 amino acids. CDR1 is SEHNR, CDR2 FQNEAQ, per germline (reference sequence). The chain employs TRBV7-9 and TRBJ1-1; 7 nucleotides line up with TRBD1. Sequenced material: PBMCs or T cells enriched from blood (not recorded which). This sequence was found in a woman aged 30 to 39 with acute COVID-19. CDR3 DNA sequence: TGTGCCAGCATGCCAGGGGGTTTCATGAACACTGAAGCTTTCTTT. Translating gives CASMPGGFMNTEAFF.